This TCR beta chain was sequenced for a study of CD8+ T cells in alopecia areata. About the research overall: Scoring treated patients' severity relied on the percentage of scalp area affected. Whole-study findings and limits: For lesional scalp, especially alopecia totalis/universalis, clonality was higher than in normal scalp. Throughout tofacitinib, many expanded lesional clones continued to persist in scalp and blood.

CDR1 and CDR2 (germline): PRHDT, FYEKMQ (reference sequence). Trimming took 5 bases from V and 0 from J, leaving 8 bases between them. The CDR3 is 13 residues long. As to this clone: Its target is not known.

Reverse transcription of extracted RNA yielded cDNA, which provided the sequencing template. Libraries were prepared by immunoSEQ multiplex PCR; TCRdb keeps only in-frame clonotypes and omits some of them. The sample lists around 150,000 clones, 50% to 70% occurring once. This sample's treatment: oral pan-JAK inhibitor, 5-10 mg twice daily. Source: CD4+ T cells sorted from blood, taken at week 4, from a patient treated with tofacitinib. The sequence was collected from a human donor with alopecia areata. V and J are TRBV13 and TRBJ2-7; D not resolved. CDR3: CASSPGPSYEQYF. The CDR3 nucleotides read TGTGCCAGCAGCCCCGGACCCTCCTACGAGCAGTACTTC.